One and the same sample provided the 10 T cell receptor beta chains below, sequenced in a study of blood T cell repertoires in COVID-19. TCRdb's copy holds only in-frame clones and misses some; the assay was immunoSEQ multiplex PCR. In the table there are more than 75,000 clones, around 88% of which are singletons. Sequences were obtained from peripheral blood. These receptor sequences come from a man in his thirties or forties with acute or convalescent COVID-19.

CDR3 nucleotide sequence: TGTGCCAGCAGCGTAGAACCCGCTAGCGGGGCAAACATTCAGTACTTC. Translation gives CASSVEPASGANIQYF. This chain joins TRBV9 and TRBJ2-4, with 9 bases fitting TRBD2. The germline gives CDR1 SGDLS, CDR2 YYNGEE. V lost 0 bases and J lost 6; bases outside the gene matches: 7. The CDR3 runs 16 residues.

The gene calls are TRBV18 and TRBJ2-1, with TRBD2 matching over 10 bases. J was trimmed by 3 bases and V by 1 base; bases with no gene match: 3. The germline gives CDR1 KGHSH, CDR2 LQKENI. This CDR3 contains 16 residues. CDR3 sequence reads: CASSPLTSGDYNEQFF. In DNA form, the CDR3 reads TGTGCCAGCTCACCACTTACTAGCGGGGACTACAATGAGCAGTTCTTC.

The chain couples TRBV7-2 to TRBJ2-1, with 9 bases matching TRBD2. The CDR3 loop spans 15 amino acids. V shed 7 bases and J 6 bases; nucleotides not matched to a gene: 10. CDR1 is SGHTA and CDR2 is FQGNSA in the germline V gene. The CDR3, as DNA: TGTGCCAGCACTGTGGTAGCGGGAGTTCTCAATGAGCAGTTCTTC. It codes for CASTVVAGVLNEQFF. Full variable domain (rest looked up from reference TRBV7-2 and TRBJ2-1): GAGVSQSPSNKVTEKGKDVELRCDPISGHTALYWYRQSLGQGLEFLIYFQGNSAPDKSGLPSDRFSAERTGGSVSTLTIQRTQQEDSAVYLCASTVVAGVLNEQFFGPGTRLTVL.

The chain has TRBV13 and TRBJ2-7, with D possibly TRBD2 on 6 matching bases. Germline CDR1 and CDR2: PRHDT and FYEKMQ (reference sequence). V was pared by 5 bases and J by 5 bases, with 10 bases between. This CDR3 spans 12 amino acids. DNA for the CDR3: TGTGCCAGCAGCCGGGGGTGGGACGAGCAGTACTTC. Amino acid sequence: CASSRGWDEQYF.

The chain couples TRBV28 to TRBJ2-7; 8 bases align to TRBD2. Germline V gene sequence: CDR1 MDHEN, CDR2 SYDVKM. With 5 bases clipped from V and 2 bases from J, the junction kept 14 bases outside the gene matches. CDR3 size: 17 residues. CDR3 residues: CASSLPGAGGRTYEQYF. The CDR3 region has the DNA TGTGCCAGCAGTCTCCCCGGGGCAGGCGGGAGGACCTACGAGCAGTACTTC.

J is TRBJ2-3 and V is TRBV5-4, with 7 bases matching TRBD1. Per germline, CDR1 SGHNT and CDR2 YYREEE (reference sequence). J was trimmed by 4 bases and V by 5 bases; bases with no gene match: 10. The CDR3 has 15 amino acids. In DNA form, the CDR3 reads TGTGCCAGCAGGCCCGGGACAGCAAGTCCAGATACGCAGTATTTT. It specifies CASRPGTASPDTQYF.

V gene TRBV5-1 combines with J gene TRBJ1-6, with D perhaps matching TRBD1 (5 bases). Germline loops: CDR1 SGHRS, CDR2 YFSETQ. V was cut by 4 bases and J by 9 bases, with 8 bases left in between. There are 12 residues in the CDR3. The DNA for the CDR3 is TGCGCCAGCAGCGCCGGGGGTTCACCCCTCCACTTT. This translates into CASSAGGSPLHF. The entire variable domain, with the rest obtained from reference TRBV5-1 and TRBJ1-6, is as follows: KAGVTQTPRYLIKTRGQQVTLSCSPISGHRSVSWYQQTPGQGLQFLFEYFSETQRNKGNFPGRFSGRQFSNSRSEMNVSTLELGDSALYLCASSAGGSPLHFGNGTRLTVT.

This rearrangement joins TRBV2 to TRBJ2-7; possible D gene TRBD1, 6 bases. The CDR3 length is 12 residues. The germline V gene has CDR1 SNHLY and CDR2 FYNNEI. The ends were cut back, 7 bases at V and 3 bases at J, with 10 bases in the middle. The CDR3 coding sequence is TGTGCCAGCACCCAGGGGATCTACGAGCAGTACTTC. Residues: CASTQGIYEQYF.

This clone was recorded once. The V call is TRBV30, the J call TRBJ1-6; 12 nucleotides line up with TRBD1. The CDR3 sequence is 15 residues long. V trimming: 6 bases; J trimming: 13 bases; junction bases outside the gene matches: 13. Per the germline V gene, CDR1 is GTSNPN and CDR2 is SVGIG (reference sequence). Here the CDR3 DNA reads TGTGCCTGCACTTTGAGAGGGACAGGGGGCCGCCCCCTCCACTTT. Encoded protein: CACTLRGTGGRPLHF.

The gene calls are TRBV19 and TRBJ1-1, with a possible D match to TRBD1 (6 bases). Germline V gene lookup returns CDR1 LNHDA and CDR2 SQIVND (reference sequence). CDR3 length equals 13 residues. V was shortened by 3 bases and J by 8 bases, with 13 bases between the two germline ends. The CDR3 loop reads CASSITWTAEAFF. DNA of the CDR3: TGTGCCAGTAGTATTACCTGGACAGCCGAAGCTTTCTTT.